The sample holds many counts of the clone carrying this T cell receptor beta chain. Its antigen is unknown. The entry originates in a study of T cells in Graves' hyperthyroidism and ophthalmopathy. General study points: Researchers found most expanded thyroid clonotypes above 0.001 in blood as well. In simple terms, a model built on 13 V-J features told ophthalmopathy apart from stable hyperthyroidism.

The source material, RNA transcripts, was used to amplify TCR beta CDR3 regions. The HTBI set primed first-round TCR CDR3 RT-PCR. TCRdb re-analysed the multiplex PCR reads in MiXCR, keeping a single row per CDR3 protein. The repertoire includes 250,000 or so distinct CDR3 sequences, just over 14% of them detected once, and about 14% sits in the top ten. Drawn at first hyperthyroidism diagnosis, the blood sample preceded any ophthalmopathy symptoms. CDR3 size: 15 residues. The V gene end was trimmed by 2 bases and the J gene end by 2 bases; junction bases not matched to a gene: 4. The germline V gene encodes CDR1 SGHTS and CDR2 YDEGEE.

The source of this sequence is a woman aged 40 to 50 with Graves' hyperthyroidism that later progressed to Graves' ophthalmopathy. Specimen: blood. The chain recombines TRBV5-8 with TRBJ2-3, with TRBD2 identical over 8 bases. The CDR3 reads CASSLLAVDTDTQYF. The CDR3 coding sequence is TGTGCCAGCAGCTTACTAGCGGTGGACACAGATACGCAGTATTTT.